This record concerns one TCR beta chain sequence. The CDR3 loop spans 18 amino acids. Germline CDR1 and CDR2: DFQATT and SNEGSKA (reference sequence). The germline V and J ends were trimmed by 0 bases and 11 bases, with 26 bases remaining between them. These data belong to a study of T cells of healthy individuals. Each CDR3 protein is one row after TCRdb ran MiXCR on the 5' RACE reads. The sample contains about 53,000 distinct CDR3 sequences, roughly 14% of which appear only once. The V gene is TRBV20-1, the J gene TRBJ1-6, with D perhaps matching TRBD1 (5 bases). The receptor was isolated from a human donor in good health. The CDR3 sequence is CSARDVQGLKSMGAPLHF. The CDR3 nucleotides are TGCAGTGCTAGAGATGTTCAGGGCTTGAAATCCATGGGCGCACCCCTCCACTTT.